The source of this T cell receptor beta chain is a study of blood T cell repertoires in COVID-19. About the research overall: Samples taken during acute and convalescent COVID-19 were collected in the United States, Italy and Spain. PBMCs, B-cell-depleted T cells, or T cells provided the cDNA or gDNA that made up the material.

In the study's own analysis: Reference gene primer amplification in the assay estimated nucleated cell counts. Assay: immunoSEQ multiplex PCR; the TCRdb copy retains only in-frame clones and omits some. That table gives V, J and clone size, and the DNA gave D and trimming. The sample includes tens of thousands of clones, about four fifths seen only once; the top ten take 8.2%. This receptor was obtained from a woman older than 75 with acute or convalescent COVID-19. Material for sequencing was peripheral blood.

The CDR3 here is CASSLSPGGPEATQYF. CDR3 nucleotides: TGCGCCAGCAGCTTGAGCCCCGGGGGTCCCGAAGCGACCCAGTACTTC. The J gene is TRBJ2-5, the V gene TRBV5-1; D perhaps matches TRBD2 (6 bases). Trimming removed 1 base at V and 7 bases at J, with 20 bases between. CDR1 and CDR2 (germline): SGHRS, YFSETQ. CDR3 length equals 16 residues.